This T cell receptor beta chain was documented in a study of blood T cell repertoires in COVID-19. For the study at large: Acute and convalescent COVID-19 specimens originated in the United States, Italy and Spain. The analysed material was cDNA or gDNA that came from T cells, B-cell-depleted T cells, or PBMCs.

The CDR3 spans 12 residues. The V gene lost 5 bases and the J gene lost 4 bases, with 8 bases spanning the gap. CDR1 is MNHEY and CDR2 is SVGAGI in the germline V gene. Per the study methods: By means of reference gene primer amplification, nucleated cell counts were estimated. Here immunoSEQ multiplex PCR was the method, and the copy in TCRdb shows in-frame clones only, minus some. That table supplies the V and J calls and clone size; D and trimming were determined from the DNA. Of approximately 61,000 clones in the sample, approximately 79% were seen once. Material: peripheral blood. The chain recombines TRBV6-5 with TRBJ1-1; no firm D call. The receptor was isolated from a woman between 70 and 85 years old with acute or convalescent COVID-19. The CDR3 sequence is CASSTGGTEAFF. The CDR3 DNA reads TGTGCCAGCAGTACGGGAGGCACTGAAGCTTTCTTT.